The source of this TCR beta chain is a study of spatial heterogeneity in lung cancer. TCRdb used MiXCR to reprocess the 5' RACE reads, holding one entry per CDR3 protein. The table has roughly 70,000 distinct CDR3 sequences, about an eighth seen once. Trimming shortened V by 0 bases and J by 11 bases, and 16 bases separated the two germline ends. Germline CDR1 and CDR2: MGHRA and YSYEKL. The CDR3 covers 15 residues. As to this clonotype: Its target is not known.

Points from the study as a whole: Ubiquitous expanded tumor TCRs were seen in blood more at resection than at follow-up.

Time point given: sample taken at primary tumor resection. No cells were sorted before sequencing. The whole RNA sequenced was extracted from tumor, nontumor lung or frozen PBMC. V and J are TRBV4-1 and TRBJ1-4; D uncertain. Sequenced material: PBMCs, taken at surgery. The TCR originated in a male donor with early-stage non-small cell lung cancer. The CDR3 DNA is TGCGCCAGCAGCCAAGAATCGCAGGCCGTCGGGAAACTGTTTTTT. Encoded protein: CASSQESQAVGKLFF.